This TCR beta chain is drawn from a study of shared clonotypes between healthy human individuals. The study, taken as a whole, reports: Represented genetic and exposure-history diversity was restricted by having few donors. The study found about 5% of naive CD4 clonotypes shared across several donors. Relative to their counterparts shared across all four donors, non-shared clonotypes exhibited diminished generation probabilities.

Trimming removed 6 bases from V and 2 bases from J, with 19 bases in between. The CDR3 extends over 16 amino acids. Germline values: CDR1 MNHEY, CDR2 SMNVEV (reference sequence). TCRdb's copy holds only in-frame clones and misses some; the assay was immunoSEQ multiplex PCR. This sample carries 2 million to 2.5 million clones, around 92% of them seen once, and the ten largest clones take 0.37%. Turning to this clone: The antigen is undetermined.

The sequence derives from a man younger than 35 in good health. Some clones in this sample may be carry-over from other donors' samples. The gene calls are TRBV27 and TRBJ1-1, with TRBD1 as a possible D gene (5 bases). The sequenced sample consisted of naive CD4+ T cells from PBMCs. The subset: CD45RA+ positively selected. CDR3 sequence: CASRPLGRNANTEAFF. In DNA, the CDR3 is TGTGCCAGCAGGCCTTTGGGACGGAACGCAAACACTGAAGCTTTCTTT.